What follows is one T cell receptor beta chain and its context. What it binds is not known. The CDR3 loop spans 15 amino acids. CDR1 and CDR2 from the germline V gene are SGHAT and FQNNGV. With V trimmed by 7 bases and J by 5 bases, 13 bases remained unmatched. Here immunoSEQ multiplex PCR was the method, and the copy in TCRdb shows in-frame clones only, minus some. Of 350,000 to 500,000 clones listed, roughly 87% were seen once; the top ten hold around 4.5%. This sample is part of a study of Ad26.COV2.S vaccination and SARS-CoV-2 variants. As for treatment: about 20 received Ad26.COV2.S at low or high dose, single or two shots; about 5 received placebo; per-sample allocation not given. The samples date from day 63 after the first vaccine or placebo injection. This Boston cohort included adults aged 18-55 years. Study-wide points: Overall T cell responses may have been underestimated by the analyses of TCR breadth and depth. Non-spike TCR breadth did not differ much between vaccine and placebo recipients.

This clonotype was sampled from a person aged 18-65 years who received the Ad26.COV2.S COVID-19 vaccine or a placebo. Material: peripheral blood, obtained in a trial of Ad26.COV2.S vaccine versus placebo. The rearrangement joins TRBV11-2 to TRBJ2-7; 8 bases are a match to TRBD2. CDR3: CASTQAGGILNEQYF. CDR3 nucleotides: TGTGCCAGCACCCAGGCGGGGGGCATTCTGAACGAGCAGTACTTC.